A selection of T cell receptor beta chains follows, all from one sample in a study of blood T cell repertoires in COVID-19. The repertoire was sequenced with immunoSEQ multiplex PCR; TCRdb's copy has only in-frame clones and lacks some. The sample carries 15,000 to 20,000 clones, more than 65% recorded once. Sequenced material: peripheral blood. The receptors stem from a human donor in a cohort sampled during active COVID-19. Each CDR3 is given with its conserved first and last residue. D genes are given only for firm matches. Clone size is given for some rows only: seen once, a few or many times, or a class if the clone is expanded.

clone_size | j_call | v_call | d_call | cdr3_aa | cdr3_nt
. | TRBJ2-1 | TRBV7-3 | TRBD1 | CASSPTHGRGNEQFF | TGTGCCAGCAGCCCTACCCATGGCAGGGGGAATGAGCAGTTCTTC
. | TRBJ2-3 | TRBV27 | . | CASSHRGGGDTQYF | TGTGCCAGCAGTCACCGAGGGGGGGGAGATACGCAGTATTTT
. | TRBJ2-3 | TRBV5-4 | TRBD2 | CASSMGLAITNTQYF | TGTGCCAGCAGCATGGGACTAGCGATAACGAATACGCAGTATTTT
once | TRBJ2-5 | TRBV19 | TRBD2 | CATASGTRDAKTQYF | TGTGCCACCGCATCCGGGACTAGGGACGCGAAGACCCAGTACTTC
. | TRBJ1-5 | TRBV4-2 | . | CASSQDYARVGQPQHF | TGTGCCAGCAGCCAAGATTACGCTAGAGTCGGTCAGCCCCAGCATTTT
few | TRBJ2-1 | TRBV30 | . | CAWSGTLNNEQFF | TGTGCCTGGTCGGGGACACTCAACAATGAGCAGTTCTTC
. | TRBJ2-2 | TRBV7-3 | TRBD2 | CASSDTLIGRASPTGELFF | TGTGCCAGCAGCGACACTCTGATTGGGAGGGCTTCCCCCACCGGGGAGCTGTTTTTT
few | TRBJ1-3 | TRBV6-2/TRBV6-3 | . | CASSYSSGSGNTIYF | TGTGCCAGCAGTTACTCGTCGGGTTCTGGAAACACCATATATTTT
. | TRBJ1-3 | TRBV6-5 | . | CASSYRGSGNTIYF | TGTGCCAGCAGTTACCGGGGGTCTGGAAACACCATATATTTT
. | TRBJ2-3 | TRBV7-9 | TRBD2 | CASSSPRGGATDTQYF | TGTGCCAGCAGCTCCCCCCGGGGAGGGGCCACAGATACGCAGTATTTT
once | TRBJ2-5 | TRBV3-1/TRBV3-2 | TRBD1 | CASSHQGQGGGETQYF | TGTGCCAGCAGCCATCAAGGACAGGGAGGCGGAGAGACCCAGTACTTC
few | TRBJ2-5 | TRBV5-1 | TRBD2 | CASSLAGYGGGYQETQYF | TGCGCCAGCAGCTTGGCGGGGTACGGCGGGGGGTATCAAGAGACCCAGTACTTC
. | TRBJ2-3 | TRBV4-3 | TRBD2 | CASSRGFASGATDTQYF | TGCGCCAGCAGCCGGGGTTTTGCTAGCGGGGCCACAGATACGCAGTATTTT
. | TRBJ2-3 | TRBV6-1 | . | CASSDGQTDTQYF | TGTGCCAGCAGTGACGGACAGACAGATACGCAGTATTTT
. | TRBJ2-7 | TRBV28 | TRBD2 | CASSLSSGSNYEQYF | TGTGCCAGCAGTTTGTCTAGCGGGAGTAACTACGAGCAGTACTTC
. | TRBJ1-2 | TRBV9 | . | CASSAGRDYGYTF | TGTGCCAGCAGCGCCGGCAGGGACTATGGCTACACCTTC
. | TRBJ2-7 | TRBV6-2/TRBV6-3 | TRBD2 | CASSYPRLAGSSYEQYF | TGTGCCAGCAGTTACCCGCGACTAGCGGGGAGCTCCTACGAGCAGTACTTC
. | TRBJ2-2 | TRBV29-1 | . | CSVGGGGTGELFF | TGCAGCGTTGGGGGAGGGGGCACCGGGGAGCTGTTTTTT
. | TRBJ2-2 | TRBV10-3 | TRBD1 | CANSRDRNTGELFF | TGTGCCAACTCGAGGGACAGGAACACCGGGGAGCTGTTTTTT
. | TRBJ1-3 | TRBV21-1 | . | CASSKRGSDSGNTIYF | TGTGCCAGCAGCAAACGGGGGTCAGACTCTGGAAACACCATATATTTT
. | TRBJ2-7 | TRBV5-4 | . | CASSLGLSTEQYF | TGTGCCAGCAGCTTAGGACTCTCAACCGAGCAGTACTTC
. | TRBJ2-5 | TRBV7-2 | . | CASSLDVKREETQYF | TGTGCCAGCAGCTTAGACGTAAAGCGAGAAGAGACCCAGTACTTC
. | TRBJ1-6 | TRBV11-2 | . | CASSLGGGRSPLHF | TGTGCCAGCAGCTTAGGGGGGGGAAGGTCACCCCTCCACTTT
once | TRBJ2-2 | TRBV11-3 | . | CASPGLSTGELFF | TGTGCCAGTCCAGGGCTGAGCACCGGGGAGCTGTTTTTT
. | TRBJ2-3 | TRBV28 | . | CASSETSWTQYF | TGTGCCAGCAGCGAGACTAGTTGGACGCAGTATTTT